This T cell receptor (beta chain) derives from a study of post-analysis software for immune sequencing data (dated by TCRdb to the mid-2010s). With respect to the entire study: The recorded disease courses included relapsing-remitting, secondary progressive and progressive-relapsing multiple sclerosis, and some patients had no subtype annotation. A subset of samples was prepared in parallel using single-end sample barcoding, then pooled and co-amplified after Illumina adapter ligation. The patient repertoires were set against roughly eleven previously published healthy control repertoires from donors whose ages ranged from roughly 6 to 25 years.

To demonstrate the VDJtools post-analysis software, TCR beta repertoires were profiled from the peripheral blood of about 13 young patients with multiple sclerosis. The multiple sclerosis patients were children and adolescents ranging in age from roughly 6 to 16 years. A few counts support this clonotype. Its antigen has not been determined. Per-base qualities were not stored, and no clone one base away is much larger. What the authors observed across the whole study: Normalized Chao1 diversity was significantly lower in multiple sclerosis patients than controls, suggesting substantial peripheral T-cell clonal expansion. The control group was slightly older than the multiple sclerosis patient group. When samples were clustered directly using the F measure, samples prepared in the same batch co-clustered strongly, which prompted a batch-effect correction.

Library creation used PCR. TCRdb records Illumina HiSeq 2500 as the sequencer. To reduce PCR and sequencing biases, unique molecular identifiers were built into the TCR beta cDNA libraries. Roughly 0.5 million cDNA molecules were obtained per 1 to 10 million input T cells, so each molecule approximated one T cell. Patient libraries were prepared and sequenced with the same protocol used for the earlier healthy control dataset. Within a given batch, samples were prepared together, multiplexed and sequenced on the same HiSeq lane. As for the original processing: MIGEC was used to process the raw barcoded reads, and molecular identifier groups with only a single read were discarded before consensus assembly and CDR3 extraction. VDJtools was used for post-analysis of the clonotype tables, and diversity was normalized by down-sampling every dataset to the size of the smallest sample. Repertoire overlap clustering matched CDR3 amino acid but not nucleotide sequences to correct batch-related cross-sample contamination. TCRdb cleaned the public reads at Q25 with fastp, built clones with MiXCR and kept in-frame beta chains. Entries are consolidated by CDR3 protein sequence, retaining the most common genes and DNA. In this record, the V and J calls reflect TCRdb's handling and not the investigators' own analysis. The sample table shows 750,000 to 950,000 distinct CDR3 sequences, and roughly 50% are seen once. The top ten clones comprise over 4% of the sample.

The clonotype originates from a girl aged 10 to 17 with multiple sclerosis. Sequenced material: blood.

The nucleotides read TGCAGCGTTTGCCGGGACAGTCGGACGGATACGCAGTATTTT. Its protein reads: CSVCRDSRTDTQYF. Here the chain combines TRBV29-1 and TRBJ2-3; a stretch of 7 junction bases matches TRBD1. The CDR1 and CDR2 encoded by the germline V gene are SQVTM and ANQGSEA. Trimming takes 5 bases off V and 6 bases off J; junction bases not matched to a gene: 11. The CDR3 holds 14 amino acids from the cysteine to the phenylalanine. The CDR3 DNA has 42 bases and is translated from base 1.